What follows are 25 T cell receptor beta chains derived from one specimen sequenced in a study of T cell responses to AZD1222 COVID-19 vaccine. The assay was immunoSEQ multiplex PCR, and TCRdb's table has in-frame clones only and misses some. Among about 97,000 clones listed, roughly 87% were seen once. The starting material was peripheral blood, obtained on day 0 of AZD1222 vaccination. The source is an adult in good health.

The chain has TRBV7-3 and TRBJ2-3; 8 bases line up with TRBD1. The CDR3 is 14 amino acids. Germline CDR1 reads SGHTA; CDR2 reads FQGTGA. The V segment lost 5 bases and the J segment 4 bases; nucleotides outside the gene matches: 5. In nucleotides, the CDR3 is TGTGCCAGCAGCACCCGGACAGGGCCAGATACGCAGTATTTT. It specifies CASSTRTGPDTQYF.

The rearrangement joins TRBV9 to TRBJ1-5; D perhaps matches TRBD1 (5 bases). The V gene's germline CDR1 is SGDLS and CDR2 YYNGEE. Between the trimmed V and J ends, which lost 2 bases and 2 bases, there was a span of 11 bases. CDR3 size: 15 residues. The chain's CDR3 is CASSVDGAGNQPQHF. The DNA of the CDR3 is TGTGCCAGCAGCGTGGACGGGGCTGGCAATCAGCCCCAGCATTTT. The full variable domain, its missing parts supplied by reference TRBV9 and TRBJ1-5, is DSGVTQTPKHLITATGQRVTLRCSPRSGDLSVYWYQQSLDQGLQFLIQYYNGEERAKGNILERFSAQQFPDLHSELNLSSLELGDSALYFCASSVDGAGNQPQHFGDGTRLSIL.

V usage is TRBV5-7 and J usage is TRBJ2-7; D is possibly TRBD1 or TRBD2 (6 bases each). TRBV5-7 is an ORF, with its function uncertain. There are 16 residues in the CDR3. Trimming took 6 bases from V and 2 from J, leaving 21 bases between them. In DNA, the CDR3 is TGTGCCAGCAACCCTGGAGGGGGACCCCCCACCTACGAGCAGTACTTC. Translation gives CASNPGGGPPTYEQYF.

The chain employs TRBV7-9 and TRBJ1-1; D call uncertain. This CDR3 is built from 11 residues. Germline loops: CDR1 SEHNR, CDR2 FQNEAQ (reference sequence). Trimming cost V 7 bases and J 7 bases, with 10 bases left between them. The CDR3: CASMETYEAFF. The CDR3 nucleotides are TGTGCCAGCATGGAGACATATGAAGCTTTCTTT.

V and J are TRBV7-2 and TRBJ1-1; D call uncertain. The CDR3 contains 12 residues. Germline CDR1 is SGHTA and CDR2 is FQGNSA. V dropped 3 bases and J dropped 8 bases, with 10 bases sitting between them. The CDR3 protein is CASSFGWTEAFF. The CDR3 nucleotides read TGTGCCAGCAGCTTTGGGTGGACCGAAGCTTTCTTT.

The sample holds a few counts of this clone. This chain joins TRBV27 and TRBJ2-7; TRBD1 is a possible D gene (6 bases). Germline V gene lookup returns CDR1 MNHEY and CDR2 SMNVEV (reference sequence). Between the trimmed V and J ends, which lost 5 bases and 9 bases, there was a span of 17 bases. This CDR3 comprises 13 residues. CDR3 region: CASSIFRGLRQYF. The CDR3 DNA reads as TGTGCCAGCAGTATCTTCAGGGGCTTAAGGCAGTACTTC.

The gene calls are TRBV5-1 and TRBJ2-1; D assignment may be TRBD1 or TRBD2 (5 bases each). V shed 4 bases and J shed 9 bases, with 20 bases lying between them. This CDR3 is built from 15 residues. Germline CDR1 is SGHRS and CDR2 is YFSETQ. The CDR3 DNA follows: TGCGCCAGCAGCCCCGGGACCAACCTAGTCAGTGAGCAGTTCTTC. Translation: CASSPGTNLVSEQFF. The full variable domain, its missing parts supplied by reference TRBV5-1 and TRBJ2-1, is KAGVTQTPRYLIKTRGQQVTLSCSPISGHRSVSWYQQTPGQGLQFLFEYFSETQRNKGNFPGRFSGRQFSNSRSEMNVSTLELGDSALYLCASSPGTNLVSEQFFGPGTRLTVL.

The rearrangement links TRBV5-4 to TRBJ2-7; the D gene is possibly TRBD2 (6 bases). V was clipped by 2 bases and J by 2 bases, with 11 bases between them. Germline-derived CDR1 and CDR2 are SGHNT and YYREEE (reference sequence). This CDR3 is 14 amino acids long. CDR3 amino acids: CASSLGTSTYEQYF. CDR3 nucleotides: TGTGCCAGCAGCTTAGGGACTTCTACCTACGAGCAGTACTTC. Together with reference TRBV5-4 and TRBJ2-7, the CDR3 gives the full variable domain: ETGVTQSPTHLIKTRGQQVTLRCSSQSGHNTVSWYQQALGQGPQFIFQYYREEENGRGNFPPRFSGLQFPNYSSELNVNALELDDSALYLCASSLGTSTYEQYFGPGTRLTVT.

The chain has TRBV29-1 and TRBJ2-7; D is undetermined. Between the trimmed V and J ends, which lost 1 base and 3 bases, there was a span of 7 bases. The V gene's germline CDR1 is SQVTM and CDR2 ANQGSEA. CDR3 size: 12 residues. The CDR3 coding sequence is TGCAGCGTTGAAGTGGAAGGCTACGAGCAGTACTTC. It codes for CSVEVEGYEQYF.

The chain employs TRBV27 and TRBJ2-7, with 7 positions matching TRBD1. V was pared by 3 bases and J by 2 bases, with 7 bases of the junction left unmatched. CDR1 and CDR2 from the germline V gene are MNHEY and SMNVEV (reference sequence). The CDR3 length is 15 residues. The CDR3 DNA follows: TGTGCCAGCAGTTTGAAGGGGGCCAGAGCCTACGAGCAGTACTTC. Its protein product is CASSLKGARAYEQYF.

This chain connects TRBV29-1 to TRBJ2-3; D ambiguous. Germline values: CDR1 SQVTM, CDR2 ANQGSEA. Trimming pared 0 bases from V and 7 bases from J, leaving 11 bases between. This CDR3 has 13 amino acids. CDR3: CSVEEPLPYTQYF. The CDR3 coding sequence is TGCAGCGTTGAAGAGCCACTCCCCTATACGCAGTATTTT.

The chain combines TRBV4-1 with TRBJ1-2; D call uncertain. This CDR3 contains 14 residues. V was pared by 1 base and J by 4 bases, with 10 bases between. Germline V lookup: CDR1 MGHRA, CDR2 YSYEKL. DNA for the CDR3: TGCGCCAGCAGCCAAGTCTCGGGTTCCTATGGCTACACCTTC. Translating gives CASSQVSGSYGYTF.

CDR3 sequence (DNA): TGTGCCAGCAGCTATCGAACAGGGAATCAGCCCCAGCATTTT. The encoded protein is CASSYRTGNQPQHF. The chain carries TRBV11-2 and TRBJ1-5, with D perhaps matching TRBD1 (6 bases). V was cut by 4 bases and J by 4 bases, with 11 bases left in between. The CDR3 spans 14 residues. Germline assignment: CDR1 SGHAT and CDR2 FQNNGV.

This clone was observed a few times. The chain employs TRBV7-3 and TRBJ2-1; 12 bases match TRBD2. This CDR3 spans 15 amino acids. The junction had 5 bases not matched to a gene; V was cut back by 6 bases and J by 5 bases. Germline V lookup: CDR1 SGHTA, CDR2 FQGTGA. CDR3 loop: CASRAPSGRDNEQFF. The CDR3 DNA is TGTGCCAGCAGGGCTCCTAGCGGGAGGGACAATGAGCAGTTCTTC. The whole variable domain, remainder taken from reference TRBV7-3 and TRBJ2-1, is GAGVSQTPSNKVTEKGKYVELRCDPISGHTALYWYRQSLGQGPEFLIYFQGTGAADDSGLPNDRFFAVRPEGSVSTLKIQRTERGDSAVYLCASRAPSGRDNEQFFGPGTRLTVL.

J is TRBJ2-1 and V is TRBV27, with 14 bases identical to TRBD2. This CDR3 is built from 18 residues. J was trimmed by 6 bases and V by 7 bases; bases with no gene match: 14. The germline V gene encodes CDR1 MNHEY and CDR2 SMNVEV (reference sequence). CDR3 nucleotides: TGTGCCAGCAAAGGTACAGGGACTAGCGGGAGTTTCGGCAATGAGCAGTTCTTC. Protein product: CASKGTGTSGSFGNEQFF.

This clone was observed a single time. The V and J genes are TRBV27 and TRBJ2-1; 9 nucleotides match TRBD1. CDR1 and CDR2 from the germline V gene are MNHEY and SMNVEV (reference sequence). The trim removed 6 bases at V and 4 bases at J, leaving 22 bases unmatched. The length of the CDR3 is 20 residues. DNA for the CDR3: TGTGCCAGCAGACAAGGACCCAGCCTATCGGGGACAGGGCTTTACAATGAGCAGTTCTTC. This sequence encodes CASRQGPSLSGTGLYNEQFF.

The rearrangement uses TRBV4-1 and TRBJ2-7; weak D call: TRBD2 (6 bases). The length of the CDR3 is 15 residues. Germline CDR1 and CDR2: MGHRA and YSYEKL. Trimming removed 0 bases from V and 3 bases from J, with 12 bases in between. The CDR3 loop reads CASSQDWGDVYEQYF. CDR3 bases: TGCGCCAGCAGCCAAGATTGGGGGGACGTCTACGAGCAGTACTTC.

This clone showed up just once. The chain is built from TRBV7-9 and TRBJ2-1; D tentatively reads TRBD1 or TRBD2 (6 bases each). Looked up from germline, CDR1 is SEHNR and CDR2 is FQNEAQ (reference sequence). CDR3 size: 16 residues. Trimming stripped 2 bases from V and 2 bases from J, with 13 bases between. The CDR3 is CASSLSLGGTYNEQFF. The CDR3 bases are TGTGCCAGCAGCTTAAGTCTAGGGGGGACCTACAATGAGCAGTTCTTC.

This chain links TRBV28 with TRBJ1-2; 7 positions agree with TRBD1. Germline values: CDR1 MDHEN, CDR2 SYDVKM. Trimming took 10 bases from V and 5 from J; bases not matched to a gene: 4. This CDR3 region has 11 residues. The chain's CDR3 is CAIAGQYGYTF. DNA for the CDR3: TGTGCCATCGCGGGACAGTATGGCTACACCTTC.

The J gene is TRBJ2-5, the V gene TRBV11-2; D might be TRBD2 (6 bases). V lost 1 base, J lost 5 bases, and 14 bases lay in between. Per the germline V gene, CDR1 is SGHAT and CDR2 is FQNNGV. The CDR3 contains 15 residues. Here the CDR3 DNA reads TGTGCCAGCAGCTTAGCCGGGAGAGGGACGGAGACCCAGTACTTC. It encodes CASSLAGRGTETQYF.

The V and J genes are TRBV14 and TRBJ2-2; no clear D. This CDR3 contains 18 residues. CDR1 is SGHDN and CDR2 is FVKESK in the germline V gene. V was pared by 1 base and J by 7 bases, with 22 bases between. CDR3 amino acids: CASSQAFAGLWKHGELFF. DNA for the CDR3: TGTGCCAGCAGCCAAGCTTTCGCCGGGCTCTGGAAACACGGGGAGCTGTTTTTT.

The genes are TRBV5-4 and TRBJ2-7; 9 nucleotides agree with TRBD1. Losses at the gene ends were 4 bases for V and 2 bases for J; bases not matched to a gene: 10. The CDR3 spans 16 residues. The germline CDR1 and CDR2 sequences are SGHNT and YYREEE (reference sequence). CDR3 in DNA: TGTGCCAGCAGCCCCCGCCGGGGGACAGGGACCTACGAGCAGTACTTC. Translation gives CASSPRRGTGTYEQYF. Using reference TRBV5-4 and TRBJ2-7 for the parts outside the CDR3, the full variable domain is ETGVTQSPTHLIKTRGQQVTLRCSSQSGHNTVSWYQQALGQGPQFIFQYYREEENGRGNFPPRFSGLQFPNYSSELNVNALELDDSALYLCASSPRRGTGTYEQYFGPGTRLTVT.

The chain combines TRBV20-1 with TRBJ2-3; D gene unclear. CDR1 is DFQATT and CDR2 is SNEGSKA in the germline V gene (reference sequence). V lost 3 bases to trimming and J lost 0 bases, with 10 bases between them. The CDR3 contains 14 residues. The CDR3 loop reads CSASRLDSTDTQYF. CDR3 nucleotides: TGCAGTGCTAGTAGGCTCGACAGCACAGATACGCAGTATTTT.

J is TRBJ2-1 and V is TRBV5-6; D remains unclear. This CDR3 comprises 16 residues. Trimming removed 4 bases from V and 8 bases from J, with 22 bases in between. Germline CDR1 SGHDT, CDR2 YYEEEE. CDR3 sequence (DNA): TGTGCCAGCAGCCCCCTACCGTCAGGAGTGTCCGATGAGCAGTTCTTC. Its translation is CASSPLPSGVSDEQFF. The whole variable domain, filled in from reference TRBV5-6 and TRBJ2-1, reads DAGVTQSPTHLIKTRGQQVTLRCSPKSGHDTVSWYQQALGQGPQFIFQYYEEEERQRGNFPDRFSGHQFPNYSSELNVNALLLGDSALYLCASSPLPSGVSDEQFFGPGTRLTVL.

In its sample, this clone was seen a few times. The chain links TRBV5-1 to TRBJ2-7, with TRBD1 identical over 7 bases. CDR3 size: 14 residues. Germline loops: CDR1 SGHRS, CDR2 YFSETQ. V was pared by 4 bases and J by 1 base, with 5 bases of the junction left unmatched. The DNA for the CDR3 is TGCGCCAGCAGCGGGACAGCAGAATCCTACGAGCAGTACTTC. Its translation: CASSGTAESYEQYF.